The clone carrying this T cell receptor beta chain appeared a few times. These data come from a study of T cells in Graves' hyperthyroidism and ophthalmopathy. The CDR3 regions of TCR beta were amplified from RNA transcripts. The HTBI set primed first-round TCR CDR3 RT-PCR. MiXCR, applied by TCRdb to the multiplex PCR reads, yields one record per CDR3 protein. The data hold 400,000 to 450,000 distinct CDR3 sequences, with about 15% observed a single time. Trimming took 3 bases from V and 5 from J, leaving 13 bases between them. CDR3 size: 14 residues. Germline V gene data show CDR1 as SGHRS and CDR2 as YFSETQ.

The chain joins TRBV5-1 to TRBJ2-3; TRBD2 is a possible D gene (6 bases). The receptor's source is a young man with Graves' ophthalmopathy. Sequenced: blood. The DNA for the CDR3 is TGCGCCAGCAGCTCGGGACTGCTTGTAGATACGCAGTATTTT. Its protein is CASSSGLLVDTQYF.